Only one count was recorded for the clone carrying this T cell receptor beta chain. Its antigen remains unidentified. The source of the sample is a study of cytomegalovirus exposure and HLA in healthy donors. PCR was performed using 60 Vbeta and 13 Jbeta primers. Produced via immunoSEQ multiplex PCR; TCRdb's table is partial and in-frame only. The sample shows 100,000 to 150,000 clones, 80% of them seen only once. General study results and limits: In a later analysis, HLA-associated beta chains showed higher expansion and lower generation probabilities than comparable chains.

Germline V gene lookup returns CDR1 MNHEY and CDR2 SVGAGI. The CDR3 sequence is 16 residues long. V lost 0 bases to trimming and J lost 1 base; unmatched junction nucleotides: 6. Sequenced input: PBMCs. The receptor's source is a female donor in good health and CMV-seronegative. This chain connects TRBV6-5 to TRBJ2-7; 7 bases are shared with TRBD2. The CDR3 sequence is CASSYSIGRNSYEQYF. The DNA for the CDR3 is TGTGCCAGCAGTTACTCGATCGGGAGGAATTCCTACGAGCAGTACTTC.